The 4 T cell receptor beta chains in this list originate from one sample, sequenced in a study of Graves' ophthalmopathy and Graves' hyperthyroidism. RNA transcripts yielded amplified TCR beta CDR3 regions. Scientists carried out first-round RT-PCR using HTBI primers and then a second-round multiplex PCR. Each CDR3 protein is one row after TCRdb ran MiXCR on the multiplex PCR reads. This table holds a few hundred thousand distinct CDR3 sequences, approximately 20% found once. Specimen: peripheral blood. These receptors all come from a woman aged 18-29 years with Graves' ophthalmopathy.

The sample holds many counts of this clonotype. The chain links TRBV6-5 to TRBJ1-2; D is possibly TRBD1 (5 bases). Germline CDR1 is MNHEY and CDR2 is SVGAGI. This CDR3 has 11 residues. Trimming took off 5 bases at V and 6 bases at J, with 7 bases between the two ends. This CDR3 is CASSQGDGYTF. As DNA, the CDR3 is TGTGCCAGCAGTCAGGGCGATGGCTACACCTTC.

The sample holds many counts of this clonotype. The V call is TRBV20-1, the J call TRBJ1-1; D is perhaps TRBD1 (5 bases). The germline V and J ends were trimmed by 5 bases and 3 bases, with 16 bases remaining between them. The germline gives CDR1 DFQATT, CDR2 SNEGSKA (reference sequence). The CDR3 length is 14 residues. CDR3 bases: TGCAGTGCTTCCCCTGGGGCTGCGCACACTGAAGCTTTCTTT. Protein: CSASPGAAHTEAFF.

This clonotype was seen repeatedly, ten times or more. The V call is TRBV2, the J call TRBJ2-5, with D possibly matching TRBD2 (6 bases). V lost 6 bases and J 2 bases, leaving 16 bases between the germline ends. This CDR3 is 15 amino acids long. CDR1 is SNHLY, CDR2 FYNNEI, per germline. CDR3 nucleotides: TGTGCCAGCAGGGAGGAGGCGGGACGGCAAGAGACCCAGTACTTC. Translating gives CASREEAGRQETQYF.

This clonotype was counted at least ten times. The chain recombines TRBV6-2 or TRBV6-3 with TRBJ1-3; no definite D call. Germline-derived CDR1 and CDR2 are MNHEY and SVGEGT. The CDR3 runs 15 residues. Trimming stripped 7 bases from V and 0 bases from J, with 13 bases between. The CDR3 here is CASNDAATSGNTIYF. The DNA of the CDR3 is TGTGCCAGCAACGACGCCGCCACCTCTGGAAACACCATATATTTT.